One and the same sample provided the 18 T cell receptor beta chains below, sequenced in a study of shared clonotypes between healthy human individuals. TCRdb's copy holds only in-frame clones and misses some; the assay was immunoSEQ multiplex PCR. The sample has some 200,000 clones, about 66% seen once. Specimen: memory CD4+ T cells sorted from blood. Subset here: CD45RA-negative fraction. These TCRs come from a man younger than 45 in good health.

This clone was counted ten times or more. J is TRBJ2-7 and V is TRBV21-1. TRBV21-1 is flagged as a pseudogene. The CDR3 consists of 14 residues. CDR3: CASNPLLRSDEQYF. The CDR3 nucleotides are TGTGCCAGCAATCCCCTGCTTAGGTCGGACGAGCAGTACTTC.

The V gene is TRBV5-4, the J gene TRBJ2-1; D might be TRBD2 (7 bases). Germline values: CDR1 SGHNT, CDR2 YYREEE (reference sequence). Trimming took 4 bases from V and 0 from J, leaving 14 bases between them. The CDR3 sequence is 16 residues long. DNA for the CDR3: TGTGCCAGCAGCCCGGGGGGCGAGAGCTCCTACAATGAGCAGTTCTTC. Amino acids: CASSPGGESSYNEQFF. Looking up the rest from reference TRBV5-4 and TRBJ2-1 gives the full variable domain: ETGVTQSPTHLIKTRGQQVTLRCSSQSGHNTVSWYQQALGQGPQFIFQYYREEENGRGNFPPRFSGLQFPNYSSELNVNALELDDSALYLCASSPGGESSYNEQFFGPGTRLTVL.

The sample holds many counts of this clone. This chain connects TRBV6-1 to TRBJ2-3; D is ambiguous. Germline V lookup: CDR1 MNHNS, CDR2 SASEGT. V shed 4 bases and J shed 3 bases, with 8 bases lying between them. This CDR3 is built from 13 residues. In DNA form, the CDR3 reads TGTGCCAGCAGTGGGGCGAAGACAGATACGCAGTATTTT. Translation gives CASSGAKTDTQYF.

This chain joins TRBV7-8 and TRBJ2-7; a weak D match, TRBD1 (6 bases). Germline CDR1 and CDR2: SGHVS and FQNEAQ. The CDR3 has 14 amino acids. V was cut by 5 bases and J by 2 bases, with 13 bases left in between. The chain's CDR3 is CASSLRDTAYEQYF. CDR3 coding DNA: TGTGCCAGCAGCCTAAGGGACACCGCCTACGAGCAGTACTTC.

The V call is TRBV6-5, the J call TRBJ1-1, with 9 bases fitting TRBD1. The CDR3 contains 14 residues. The V gene's germline CDR1 is MNHEY and CDR2 SVGAGI. V was pared by 5 bases and J by 4 bases, with 5 bases of the junction left unmatched. The CDR3 DNA follows: TGTGCCAGCAGTCGCCACAGGGGGCCCACTGAAGCTTTCTTT. Its translation is CASSRHRGPTEAFF.

The count of this clone is one. This rearrangement joins TRBV7-3 to TRBJ2-3, with D tentatively TRBD1 (6 bases). Trimming cost V 5 bases and J 2 bases, with 14 bases left between them. CDR3 length: 15 amino acids. Per the germline V gene, CDR1 is SGHTA and CDR2 is FQGTGA. The CDR3 spells CASSRGTEFTDTQYF. In DNA, the CDR3 is TGTGCCAGCAGCAGGGGGACGGAATTCACAGATACGCAGTATTTT.

A single count supports this clone. The V gene is TRBV6-1, the J gene TRBJ2-7; 7 positions agree with TRBD1. The CDR3 contains 14 residues. The germline V gene encodes CDR1 MNHNS and CDR2 SASEGT. J gave up 3 bases and V 8 bases, and 10 bases lay outside the gene matches. CDR3 amino acids: CASLKGQTSYEQYF. CDR3 nucleotide sequence: TGTGCCAGCCTTAAGGGACAGACAAGCTACGAGCAGTACTTC.

The chain joins TRBV6-1 to TRBJ2-3; the match to TRBD1 covers 8 bases. Trimming cost V 6 bases and J 3 bases; bases outside gene matches: 8. This CDR3 is built from 15 residues. The germline V gene has CDR1 MNHNS and CDR2 SASEGT. CDR3 nucleotide sequence: TGTGCCAGCAGCCTCAGGGGGCGCGTAACAGATACGCAGTATTTT. Translated, it gives CASSLRGRVTDTQYF.

CDR3 nucleotide sequence: TGTGCCAGCAGCGCTAGGGGACAGGGGGCGGGGAACACTGAAGCTTTCTTT. It specifies CASSARGQGAGNTEAFF. The chain has TRBV7-8 and TRBJ1-1; 12 bases are a match to TRBD1. Germline CDR1 is SGHVS and CDR2 is FQNEAQ. V gave up 5 bases and J gave up 1 base; unmatched junction bases: 8. The CDR3 runs to 17 residues.

This clone was detected a few times. V gene TRBV6-1 combines with J gene TRBJ2-3; perhaps TRBD1 as D (6 bases). The V end lost 2 bases, the J end lost 0 bases, and 9 bases lay between the germline ends. The CDR3 length is 15 residues. CDR1 MNHNS and CDR2 SASEGT come from the germline V gene. The CDR3 is CASSERDISTDTQYF. As DNA, the CDR3 is TGTGCCAGCAGTGAAAGGGACATAAGCACAGATACGCAGTATTTT.

The V call is TRBV5-4, the J call TRBJ2-7; 8 bases line up with TRBD2. The CDR3 extends over 16 amino acids. Germline-derived CDR1 and CDR2 are SGHNT and YYREEE (reference sequence). Losses at the gene ends were 6 bases for V and 1 base for J; bases not matched to a gene: 12. CDR3 bases: TGTGCCAGCACCCCCGGGGGGGCAGTTGAGTCCTACGAGCAGTACTTC. Translating gives CASTPGGAVESYEQYF.

In this sample, this clone turned up a few times. V gene TRBV6-6 combines with J gene TRBJ2-5, with a tentative D call TRBD1 (5 bases). The CDR3 is made up of 13 amino acids. V was clipped by 8 bases and J by 2 bases, with 12 bases between them. The V gene's germline CDR1 is MNHNY and CDR2 SVGAGI (reference sequence). The CDR3 DNA reads TGTGCCAGCGCCAGGGATAGACAAGAGACCCAGTACTTC. Amino acids: CASARDRQETQYF.

The chain employs TRBV7-9 and TRBJ1-2; 7 bases fit TRBD1. CDR3 size: 14 residues. Unmatched junction bases numbered 7, after V lost 1 base and J lost 8 bases. Germline V lookup: CDR1 SEHNR, CDR2 FQNEAQ (reference sequence). CDR3 DNA sequence: TGTGCCAGCAGCTTAGAGCACAGGGGAGGAGGCTACACCTTC. Translated, it gives CASSLEHRGGGYTF.

Remarks on this clone: A read error is possible here, since a much larger clone lies one base away. Other nucleotide sequences from this sample produce the same CDR3. The chain combines TRBV5-1 with TRBJ1-2; D gene ambiguous. The CDR3 runs to 14 residues. The germline V gene encodes CDR1 SGHRS and CDR2 YFSETQ. The CDR3 region has the DNA TGCGCTAGCAGCTTGGCGGGGAGCGACTATGGCTACACCTTC. As protein: CASSLAGSDYGYTF.

The chain recombines TRBV5-5 with TRBJ2-1, with a tentative D call TRBD2 (6 bases). The CDR3 loop spans 13 amino acids. Germline CDR1 and CDR2: SGHKS and YYEKEE (reference sequence). The V gene lost 0 bases and the J gene lost 15 bases, with 16 bases spanning the gap. CDR3 amino acids: CASSLGDRDLPFF. In DNA form, the CDR3 reads TGTGCCAGCAGCTTGGGGGACCGGGACTTACCGTTCTTC.

V gene TRBV5-8 combines with J gene TRBJ2-1; D gene unclear. V was trimmed by 2 bases and J by 4 bases, leaving 7 bases between them. CDR3 size: 13 residues. Per germline, CDR1 SGHTS and CDR2 YDEGEE. The CDR3 sequence is CASSFSPYNEQFF. CDR3 DNA sequence: TGTGCCAGCAGCTTTTCCCCTTACAATGAGCAGTTCTTC.

This rearrangement joins TRBV7-2 to TRBJ2-3; no firm D call. V gave up 7 bases and J gave up 0 bases, with 11 bases separating them. The CDR3 has 14 amino acids. Germline lookup yields CDR1 SGHTA and CDR2 FQGNSA. The CDR3 nucleotides are TGTGCCAGCAACAGCCGGGTCAGCACAGATACGCAGTATTTT. This gives the protein CASNSRVSTDTQYF.

In its sample, this clone was seen many times. Here the CDR3 DNA reads TGTGCCAGCAGTGAAGTAAATCTAGCGCTGAACTACGAGCAGTACTTC. It is translated as CASSEVNLALNYEQYF. The chain links TRBV2 to TRBJ2-7, with D tentatively TRBD2 (6 bases). The germline CDR1 and CDR2 sequences are SNHLY and FYNNEI. Trimming cost V 1 base and J 3 bases, with 16 bases left between them. CDR3 size: 16 residues.